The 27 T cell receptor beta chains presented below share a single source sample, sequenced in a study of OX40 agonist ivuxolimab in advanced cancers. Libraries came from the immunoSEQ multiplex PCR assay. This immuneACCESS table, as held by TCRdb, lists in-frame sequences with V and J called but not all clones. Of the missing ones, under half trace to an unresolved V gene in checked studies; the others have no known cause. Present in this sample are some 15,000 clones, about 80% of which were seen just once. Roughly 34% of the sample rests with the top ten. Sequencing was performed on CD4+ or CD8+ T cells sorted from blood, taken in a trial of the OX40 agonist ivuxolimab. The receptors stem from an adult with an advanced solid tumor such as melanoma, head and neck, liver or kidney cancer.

DNA of the CDR3: TGTGCCAGCAGCCCGGGACAGGAGTATCAGCCCCAGCATTTT. It codes for CASSPGQEYQPQHF. V usage is TRBV6-5 and J usage is TRBJ1-5, with TRBD1 identical over 8 bases. Germline CDR1 is MNHEY and CDR2 is SVGAGI. V shed 6 bases and J 5 bases; nucleotides not matched to a gene: 6. CDR3 length: 14 amino acids.

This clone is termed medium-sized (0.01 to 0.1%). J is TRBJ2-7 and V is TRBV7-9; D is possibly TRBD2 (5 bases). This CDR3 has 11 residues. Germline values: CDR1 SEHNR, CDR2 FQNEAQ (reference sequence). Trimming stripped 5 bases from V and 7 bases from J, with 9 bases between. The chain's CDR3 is CASSGEFEQYF. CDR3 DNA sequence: TGTGCCAGCAGCGGGGAGTTTGAGCAGTACTTC.

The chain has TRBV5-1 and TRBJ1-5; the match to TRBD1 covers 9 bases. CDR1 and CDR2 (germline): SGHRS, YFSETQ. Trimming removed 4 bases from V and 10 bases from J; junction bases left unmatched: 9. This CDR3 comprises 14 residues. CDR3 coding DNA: TGCGCCAGCAGCCCCACGGGACAGGGTTACCCCCAGCATTTT. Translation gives CASSPTGQGYPQHF.

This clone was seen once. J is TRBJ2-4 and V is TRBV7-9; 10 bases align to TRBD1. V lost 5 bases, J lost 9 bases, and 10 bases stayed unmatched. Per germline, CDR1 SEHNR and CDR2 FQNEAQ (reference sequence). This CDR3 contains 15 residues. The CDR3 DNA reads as TGTGCCAGCAGCCCATGGACAGGGGGGCGAGGCATTCAGTACTTC. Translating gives CASSPWTGGRGIQYF.

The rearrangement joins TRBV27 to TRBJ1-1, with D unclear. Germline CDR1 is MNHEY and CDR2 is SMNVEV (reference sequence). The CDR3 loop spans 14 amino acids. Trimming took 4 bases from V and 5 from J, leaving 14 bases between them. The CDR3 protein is CASSSPPKGTEAFF. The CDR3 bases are TGTGCCAGCAGTTCCCCCCCGAAGGGAACTGAAGCTTTCTTT.

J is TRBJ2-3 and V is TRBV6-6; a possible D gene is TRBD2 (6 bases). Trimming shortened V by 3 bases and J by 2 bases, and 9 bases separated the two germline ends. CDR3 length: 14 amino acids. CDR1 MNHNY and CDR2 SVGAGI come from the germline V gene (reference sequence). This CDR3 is CASSYGGTTDTQYF. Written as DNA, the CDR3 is TGTGCCAGCAGTTATGGCGGGACCACAGATACGCAGTATTTT.

The CDR3 protein is CASSENSAFYNEQFF. The DNA of the CDR3 is TGTGCCAGCAGTGAGAACTCTGCCTTCTACAATGAGCAGTTCTTC. V and J are TRBV2 and TRBJ2-1; D remains ambiguous. Germline V CDR1 and CDR2: SNHLY, FYNNEI. This CDR3 spans 15 amino acids. V lost 3 bases and J lost 3, with 12 bases in between.

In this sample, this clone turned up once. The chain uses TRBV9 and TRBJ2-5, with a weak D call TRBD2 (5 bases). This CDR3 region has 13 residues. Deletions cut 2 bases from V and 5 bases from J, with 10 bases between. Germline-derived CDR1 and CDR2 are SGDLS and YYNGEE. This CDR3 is CASSVGEFETQYF. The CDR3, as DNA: TGTGCCAGCAGCGTGGGAGAATTCGAGACCCAGTACTTC.

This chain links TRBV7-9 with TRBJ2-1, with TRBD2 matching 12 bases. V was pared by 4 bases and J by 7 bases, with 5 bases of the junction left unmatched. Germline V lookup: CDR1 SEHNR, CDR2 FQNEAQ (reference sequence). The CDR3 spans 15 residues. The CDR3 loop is CASSWLAGGENEQFF. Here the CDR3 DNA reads TGTGCCAGCAGCTGGCTAGCGGGAGGGGAAAATGAGCAGTTCTTC.

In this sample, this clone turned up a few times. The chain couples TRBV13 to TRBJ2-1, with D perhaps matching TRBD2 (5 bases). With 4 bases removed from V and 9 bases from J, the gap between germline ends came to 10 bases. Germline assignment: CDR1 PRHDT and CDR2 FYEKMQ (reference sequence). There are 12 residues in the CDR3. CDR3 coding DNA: TGTGCCAGCAGCTCTAGTCGGGGTGAGCAGTTCTTC. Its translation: CASSSSRGEQFF.

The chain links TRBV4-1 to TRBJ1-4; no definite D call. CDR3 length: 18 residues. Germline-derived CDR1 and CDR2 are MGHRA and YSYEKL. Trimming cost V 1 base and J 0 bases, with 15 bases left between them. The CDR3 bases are TGCGCCAGCAGCCAAGCCGCGACGGGAGTTGCAACTAATGAAAAACTGTTTTTT. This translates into CASSQAATGVATNEKLFF.

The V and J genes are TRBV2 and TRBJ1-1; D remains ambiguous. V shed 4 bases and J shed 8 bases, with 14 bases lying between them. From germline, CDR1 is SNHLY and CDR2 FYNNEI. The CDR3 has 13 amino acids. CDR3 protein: CASSAGLYSEAFF. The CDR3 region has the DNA TGTGCCAGCAGTGCTGGACTATATTCAGAAGCTTTCTTT.

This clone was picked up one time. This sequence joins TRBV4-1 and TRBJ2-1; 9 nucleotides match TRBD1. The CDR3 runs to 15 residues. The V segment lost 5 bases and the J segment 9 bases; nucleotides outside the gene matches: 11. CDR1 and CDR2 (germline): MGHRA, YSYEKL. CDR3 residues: CASSLGQGVPGEQFF. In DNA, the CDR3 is TGCGCCAGCAGCTTGGGACAGGGCGTCCCCGGTGAGCAGTTCTTC.

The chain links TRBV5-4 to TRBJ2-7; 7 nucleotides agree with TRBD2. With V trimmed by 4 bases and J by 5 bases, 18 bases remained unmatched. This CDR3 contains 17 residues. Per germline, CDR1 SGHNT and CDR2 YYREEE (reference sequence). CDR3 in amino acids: CASSQGSAGEALDEQYF. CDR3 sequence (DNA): TGTGCCAGCAGCCAAGGTAGTGCGGGAGAGGCGTTGGACGAGCAGTACTTC. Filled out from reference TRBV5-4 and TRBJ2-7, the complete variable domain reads ETGVTQSPTHLIKTRGQQVTLRCSSQSGHNTVSWYQQALGQGPQFIFQYYREEENGRGNFPPRFSGLQFPNYSSELNVNALELDDSALYLCASSQGSAGEALDEQYFGPGTRLTVT.

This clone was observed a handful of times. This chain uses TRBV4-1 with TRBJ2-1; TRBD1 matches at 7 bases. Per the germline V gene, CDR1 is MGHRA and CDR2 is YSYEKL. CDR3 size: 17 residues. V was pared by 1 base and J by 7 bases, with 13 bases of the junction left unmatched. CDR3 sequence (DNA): TGCGCCAGCAGCCAAGTGCCCCCGGGACAGATAAAGAATGAGCAGTTCTTC. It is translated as CASSQVPPGQIKNEQFF.

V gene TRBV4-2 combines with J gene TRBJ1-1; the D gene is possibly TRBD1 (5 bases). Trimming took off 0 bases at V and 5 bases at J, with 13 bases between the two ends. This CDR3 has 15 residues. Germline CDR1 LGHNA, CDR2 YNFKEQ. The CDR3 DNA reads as TGTGCCAGCAGCCAAGACGGGCAGGGAGGGACTGAAGCTTTCTTT. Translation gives CASSQDGQGGTEAFF.

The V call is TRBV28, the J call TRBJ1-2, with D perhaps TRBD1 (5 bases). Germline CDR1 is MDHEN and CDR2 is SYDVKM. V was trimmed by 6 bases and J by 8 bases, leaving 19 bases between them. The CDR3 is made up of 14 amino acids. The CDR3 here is CASSGGTLGWGYTF. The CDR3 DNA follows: TGTGCCAGCAGCGGGGGGACGCTTGGATGGGGCTACACCTTC.

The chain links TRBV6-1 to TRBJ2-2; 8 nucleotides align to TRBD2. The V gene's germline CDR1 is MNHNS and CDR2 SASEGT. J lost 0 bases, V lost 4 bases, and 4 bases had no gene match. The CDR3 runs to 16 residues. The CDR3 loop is CASSVLAGPNTGELFF. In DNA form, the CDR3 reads TGTGCCAGCAGTGTCCTAGCGGGCCCGAACACCGGGGAGCTGTTTTTT.

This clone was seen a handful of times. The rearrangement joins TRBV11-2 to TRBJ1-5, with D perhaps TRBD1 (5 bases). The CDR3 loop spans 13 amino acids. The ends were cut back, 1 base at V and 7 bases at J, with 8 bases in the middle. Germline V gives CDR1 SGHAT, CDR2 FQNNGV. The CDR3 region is CASSLGGVQPQHF. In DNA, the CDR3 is TGTGCCAGCAGCTTAGGAGGGGTCCAGCCCCAGCATTTT.

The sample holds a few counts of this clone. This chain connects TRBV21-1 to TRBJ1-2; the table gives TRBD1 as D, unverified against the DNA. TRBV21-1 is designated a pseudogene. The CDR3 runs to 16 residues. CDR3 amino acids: CASDPNRQQTNYGYTF. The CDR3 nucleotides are TGTGCCAGCGACCCCAATCGACAGCAAACTAACTATGGCTACACCTTC.

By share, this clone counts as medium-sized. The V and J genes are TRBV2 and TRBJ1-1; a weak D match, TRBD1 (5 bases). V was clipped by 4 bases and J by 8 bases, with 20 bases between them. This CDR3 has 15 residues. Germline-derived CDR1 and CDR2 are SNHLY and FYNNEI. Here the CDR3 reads CASSGGRVAPGEAFF. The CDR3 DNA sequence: TGTGCCAGCAGTGGAGGACGGGTGGCCCCAGGGGAAGCTTTCTTT.

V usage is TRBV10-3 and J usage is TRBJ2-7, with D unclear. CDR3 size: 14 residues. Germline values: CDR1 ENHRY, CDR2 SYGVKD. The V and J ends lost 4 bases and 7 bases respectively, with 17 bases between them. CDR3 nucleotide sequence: TGTGCCATCAGTGGCCTCTCGGTGTCAATGGAGCAGTACTTC. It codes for CAISGLSVSMEQYF.

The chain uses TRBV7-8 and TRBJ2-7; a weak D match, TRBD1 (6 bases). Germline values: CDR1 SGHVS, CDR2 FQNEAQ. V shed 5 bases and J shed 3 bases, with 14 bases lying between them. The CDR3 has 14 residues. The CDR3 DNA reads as TGTGCCAGCAGCCCACGGACAGCTTTCTACGAGCAGTACTTC. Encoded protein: CASSPRTAFYEQYF. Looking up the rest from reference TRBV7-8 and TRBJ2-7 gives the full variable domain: GAGVSQSPRYKVAKRGQDVALRCDPISGHVSLFWYQQALGQGPEFLTYFQNEAQLDKSGLPSDRFFAERPEGSVSTLKIQRTQQEDSAVYLCASSPRTAFYEQYFGPGTRLTVT.

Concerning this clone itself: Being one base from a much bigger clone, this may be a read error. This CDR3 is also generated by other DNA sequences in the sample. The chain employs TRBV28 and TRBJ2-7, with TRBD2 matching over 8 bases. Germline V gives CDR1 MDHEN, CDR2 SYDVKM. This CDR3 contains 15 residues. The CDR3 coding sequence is TGTGCCAGCAGTTTAGGTAGTAGCGGGATTGGGGAGCAGTATTTC. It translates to CASSLGSSGIGEQYF.

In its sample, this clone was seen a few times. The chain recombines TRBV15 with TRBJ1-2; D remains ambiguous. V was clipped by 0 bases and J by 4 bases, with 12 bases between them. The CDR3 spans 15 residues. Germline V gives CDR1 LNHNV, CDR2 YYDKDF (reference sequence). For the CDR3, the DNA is TGTGCCACCAGCAGAGATAAGGGTCCCACCTATGGCTACACCTTC. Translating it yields CATSRDKGPTYGYTF. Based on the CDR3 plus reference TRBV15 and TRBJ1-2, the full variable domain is DAMVIQNPRYQVTQFGKPVTLSCSQTLNHNVMYWYQQKSSQAPKLLFHYYDKDFNNEADTPDNFQSRRPNTSFCFLDIRSPGLGDTAMYLCATSRDKGPTYGYTFGSGTRLTVV.

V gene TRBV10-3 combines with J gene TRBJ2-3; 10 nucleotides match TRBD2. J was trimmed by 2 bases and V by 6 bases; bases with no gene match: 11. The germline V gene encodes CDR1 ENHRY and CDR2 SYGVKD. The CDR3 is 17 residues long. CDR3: CAIRRGAGGANTDTQYF. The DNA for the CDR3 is TGTGCCATCAGGAGGGGAGCGGGAGGGGCTAACACAGATACGCAGTATTTT.

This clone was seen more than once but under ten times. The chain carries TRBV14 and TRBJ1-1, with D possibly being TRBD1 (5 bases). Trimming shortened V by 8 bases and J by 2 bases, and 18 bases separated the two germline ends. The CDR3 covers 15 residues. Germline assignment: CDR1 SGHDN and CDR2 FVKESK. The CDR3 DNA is TGTGCCAGCGCCGTAATGGGGCAGCCTAACACTGAAGCTTTCTTT. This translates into CASAVMGQPNTEAFF.